The entry below describes one T cell receptor (beta chain). Its cognate antigen is unknown. This sample was taken from a study of T cell repertoires in cytomegalovirus infection. Study-wide background: Used in the study were CMV epitopes, some recently identified and HLA-C-restricted, others well-studied and HLA-B-restricted. CMV infection plus the matching HLA type was flagged by public TCR beta signatures. Study results and limitations: Totalled public TCR beta family frequency picked out people who carried CMV plus the relevant HLA. It was HLA-C-restricted CMV-specific TCR beta clonotypes that dominated the response ex vivo.

V shed 7 bases and J shed 0 bases, with 18 bases lying between them. This CDR3 is 16 amino acids long. Germline V lookup: CDR1 SNHLY, CDR2 FYNNEI. TCRdb itself ran the reads through MiXCR, one entry per CDR3 protein. This sample has around 750,000 distinct CDR3 sequences; approximately 32% occur once, and the top ten carry 9.5% to 15%. Sample: cultured CD8+ T cells from PBMCs, taken from culture after CMV antigen stimulation. The chain has TRBV2 and TRBJ1-1; maybe TRBD1 (6 bases). The TCR originated in a human donor in good health (CMV status not recorded). Some clones in this sample may be carry-over from other donors' samples. The CDR3 region is CASTGKGHRMNTEAFF. The CDR3, as DNA: TGTGCCAGCACCGGAAAGGGACATAGGATGAACACTGAAGCTTTCTTT.